Following are 5 T cell receptor beta chains from one sample sequenced in a study of T-cell memory formation after mild COVID-19. MiXCR was run by TCRdb on the 5' RACE reads, yielding one entry per CDR3 protein. The data hold around 250,000 distinct CDR3 sequences, with roughly a tenth observed a single time. Sequences were obtained from PBMCs or a T cell subset sorted from them (not recorded which). The receptors come from a man in his late teens or twenties who had mild COVID-19 (a few samples of this study predate the infection). Cell type and time point are not known.

The CDR3 coding sequence is TGCAGTGCCCCCAGCCCGGATTTCAGACCTCCCCTCCACTTT. This sequence encodes CSAPSPDFRPPLHF. The V call is TRBV20-1, the J call TRBJ1-6; D is ambiguous. This CDR3 spans 14 amino acids. The V gene's germline CDR1 is DFQATT and CDR2 SNEGSKA (reference sequence). Trimming stripped 6 bases from V and 13 bases from J, with 22 bases between.

This rearrangement joins TRBV20-1 to TRBJ1-1; D not resolved. Germline V gene lookup returns CDR1 DFQATT and CDR2 SNEGSKA (reference sequence). This CDR3 is built from 14 residues. Trimming shortened V by 5 bases and J by 2 bases, and 15 bases separated the two germline ends. In DNA form, the CDR3 reads TGCAGTGCTCCGATCCGGGAAGGAAACACTGAAGCTTTCTTT. This encodes CSAPIREGNTEAFF.

This clonotype was seen a handful of times. The chain employs TRBV5-6 and TRBJ2-5; D might be TRBD2 (5 bases). The CDR3 loop spans 15 amino acids. Germline loops: CDR1 SGHDT, CDR2 YYEEEE. The V end lost 1 base, the J end lost 5 bases, and 15 bases lay between the germline ends. CDR3 DNA: TGTGCCAGCAGCTTGAGTGGACTCCTGGGGGAGACCCAGTACTTC. Protein: CASSLSGLLGETQYF.

The CDR3 sequence is CASSLGSGRGYTF. As DNA, the CDR3 is TGTGCCAGCAGCCTCGGATCGGGACGGGGCTACACCTTC. The chain links TRBV12-3 or TRBV12-4 to TRBJ1-2, with a weak D call TRBD1 (5 bases). This CDR3 is built from 13 residues. Trimming took 6 bases from V and 8 from J, leaving 16 bases between them.

J is TRBJ2-1 and V is TRBV10-2, with 8 bases that match TRBD2. Germline lookup yields CDR1 WSHSY and CDR2 SAAADI. Germline trimming cut 10 bases from V and 8 bases from J; bases unmatched to any gene: 13. The CDR3 loop spans 14 amino acids. DNA of the CDR3: TGCGCCACCCTTCGGGGGGGGGGTGTTTATGAGCAGTTCTTC. Its translation is CATLRGGGVYEQFF.